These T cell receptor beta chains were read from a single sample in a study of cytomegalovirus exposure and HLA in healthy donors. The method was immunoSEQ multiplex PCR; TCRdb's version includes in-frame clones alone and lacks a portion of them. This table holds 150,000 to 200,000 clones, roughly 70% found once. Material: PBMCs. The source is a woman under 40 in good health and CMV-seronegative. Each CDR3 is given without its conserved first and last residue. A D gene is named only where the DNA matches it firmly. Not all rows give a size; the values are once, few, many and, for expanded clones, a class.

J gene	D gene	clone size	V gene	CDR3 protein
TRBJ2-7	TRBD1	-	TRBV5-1	ASSWRTGVTYEQY
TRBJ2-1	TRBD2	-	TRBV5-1	ASSGTSGITYNEQF
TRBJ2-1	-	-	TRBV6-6	ASSYGQILTEQF
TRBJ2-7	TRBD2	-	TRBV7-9	SSSLWEGPSYEQY
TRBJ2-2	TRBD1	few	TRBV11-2	ASSFYTAGTGNTGELF
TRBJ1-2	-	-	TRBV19	ASSLRRPYGYT
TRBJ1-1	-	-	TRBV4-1	ASRNRARNTEAF
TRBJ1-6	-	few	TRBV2	ASSQPGLPVSPLH
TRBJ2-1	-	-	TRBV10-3	AISHPGEDYNEQF
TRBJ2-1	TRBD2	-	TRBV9	ASSVSGRTNEQF
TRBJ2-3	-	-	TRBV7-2	ASSLEVAVTDTQY
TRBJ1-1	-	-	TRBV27	ASSLAGNTEAF
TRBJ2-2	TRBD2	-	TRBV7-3	ASSLGRGGNTGELF
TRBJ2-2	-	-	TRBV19	ASSISGGLVGELF
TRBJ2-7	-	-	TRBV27	ASSFQAEYYEQY
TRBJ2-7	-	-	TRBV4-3	ASSQDAPARGYEQY
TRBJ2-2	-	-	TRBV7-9	ASSPNRVTGELF
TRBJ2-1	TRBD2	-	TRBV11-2	ASSIAGVNNEQF
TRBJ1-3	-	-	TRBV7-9	ASSSQGSTGNTIY
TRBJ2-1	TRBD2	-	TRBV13	ASSSRTSGRSEWYNEQF
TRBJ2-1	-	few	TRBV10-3	ATEDRGFDEQF
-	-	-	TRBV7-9	ASSLDLGAPDEQY
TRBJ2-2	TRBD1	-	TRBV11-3	ASSLGGGSNTGELF
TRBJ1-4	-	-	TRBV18	ASSPDSRRNEKLF
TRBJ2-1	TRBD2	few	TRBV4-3	ASSQDTSGGYNEQF
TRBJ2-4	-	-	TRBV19	ASSNYRSTAKNIQY
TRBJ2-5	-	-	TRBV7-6	ASSFGGRGQETQY
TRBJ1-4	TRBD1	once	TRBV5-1	ASSLEGQGTEKLF
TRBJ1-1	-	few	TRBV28	ASSFPWGVNTEAF
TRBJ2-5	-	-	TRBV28	ASSPPRRGTQY
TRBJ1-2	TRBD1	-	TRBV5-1	ASSLGQGKDSGYT
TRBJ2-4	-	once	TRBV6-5	ASSRDGRGKNIQY
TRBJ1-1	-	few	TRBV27	ASVGFPAGTEAF
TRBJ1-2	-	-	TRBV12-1	ASSSGQIFNYGYT